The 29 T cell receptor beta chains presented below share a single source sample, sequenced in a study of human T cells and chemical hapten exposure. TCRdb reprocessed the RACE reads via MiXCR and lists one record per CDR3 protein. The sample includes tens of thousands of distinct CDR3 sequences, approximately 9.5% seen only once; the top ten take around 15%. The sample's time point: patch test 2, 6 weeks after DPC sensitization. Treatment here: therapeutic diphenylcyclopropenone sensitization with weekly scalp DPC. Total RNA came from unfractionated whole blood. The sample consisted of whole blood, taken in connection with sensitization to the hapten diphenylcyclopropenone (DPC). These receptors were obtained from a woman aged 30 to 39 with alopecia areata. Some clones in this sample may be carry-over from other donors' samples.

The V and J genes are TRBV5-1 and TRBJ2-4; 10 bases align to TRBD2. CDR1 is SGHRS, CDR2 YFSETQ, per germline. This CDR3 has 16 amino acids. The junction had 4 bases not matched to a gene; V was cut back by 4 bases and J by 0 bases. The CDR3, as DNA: TGCGCCAGCAGCGCGCTAGCGGGGGTAGCCAAAAACATTCAGTACTTC. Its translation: CASSALAGVAKNIQYF.

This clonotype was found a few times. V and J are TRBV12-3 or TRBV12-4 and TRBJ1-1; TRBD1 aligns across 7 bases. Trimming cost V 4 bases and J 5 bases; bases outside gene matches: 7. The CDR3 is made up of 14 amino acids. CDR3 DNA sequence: TGTGCCAGCAGTTCACAGGGGTTTAGGACTGAAGCTTTCTTT. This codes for CASSSQGFRTEAFF.

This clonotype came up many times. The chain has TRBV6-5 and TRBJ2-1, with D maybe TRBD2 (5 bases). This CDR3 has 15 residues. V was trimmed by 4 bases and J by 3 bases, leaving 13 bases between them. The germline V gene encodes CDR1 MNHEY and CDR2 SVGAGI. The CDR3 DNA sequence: TGTGCCAGCAGTTTGGTTAACGGAGGCTACAATGAGCAGTTCTTC. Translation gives CASSLVNGGYNEQFF.

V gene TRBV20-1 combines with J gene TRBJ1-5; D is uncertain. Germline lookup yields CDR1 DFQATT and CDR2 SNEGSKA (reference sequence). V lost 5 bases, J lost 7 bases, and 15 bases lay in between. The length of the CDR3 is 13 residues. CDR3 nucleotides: TGCAGTGCTCCTTTAGGTCGGTTCCAGCCCCAGCATTTT. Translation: CSAPLGRFQPQHF.

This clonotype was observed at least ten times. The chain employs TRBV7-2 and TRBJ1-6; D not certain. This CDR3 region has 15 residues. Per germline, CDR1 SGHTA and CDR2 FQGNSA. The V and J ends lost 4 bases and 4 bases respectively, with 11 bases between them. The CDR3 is CASSSRSEYNSPLHF. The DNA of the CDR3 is TGTGCCAGCAGCTCCCGATCTGAGTATAATTCACCCCTCCACTTT.

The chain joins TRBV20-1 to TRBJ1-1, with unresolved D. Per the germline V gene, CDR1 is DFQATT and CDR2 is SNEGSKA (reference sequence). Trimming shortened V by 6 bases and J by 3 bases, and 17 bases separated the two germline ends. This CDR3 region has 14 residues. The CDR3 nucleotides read TGCAGTGCACGGGGAGGGCAAGCGGACACTGAAGCTTTCTTT. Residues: CSARGGQADTEAFF.

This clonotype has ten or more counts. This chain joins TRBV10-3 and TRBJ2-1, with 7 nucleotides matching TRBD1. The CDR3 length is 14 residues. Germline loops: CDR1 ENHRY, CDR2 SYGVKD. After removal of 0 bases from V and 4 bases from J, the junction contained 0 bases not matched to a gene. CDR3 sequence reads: CAISESGQYNEQFF. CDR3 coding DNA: TGTGCCATCAGTGAGTCGGGACAGTACAATGAGCAGTTCTTC.

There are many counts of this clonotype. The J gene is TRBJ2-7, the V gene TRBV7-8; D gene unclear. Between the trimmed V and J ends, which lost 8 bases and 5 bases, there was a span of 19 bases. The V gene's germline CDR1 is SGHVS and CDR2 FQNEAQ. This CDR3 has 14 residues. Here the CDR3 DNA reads TGTGCCAGCCAAGTGACTGGCGAGGTCCACGAGCAGTACTTC. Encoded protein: CASQVTGEVHEQYF.

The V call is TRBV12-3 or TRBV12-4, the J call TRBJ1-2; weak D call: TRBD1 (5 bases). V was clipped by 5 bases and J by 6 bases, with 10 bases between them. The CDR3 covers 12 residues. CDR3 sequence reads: CASSPGYDGYTF. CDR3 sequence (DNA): TGTGCCAGCAGTCCAGGGTATGATGGCTACACCTTC.

CDR3 residues: CASTLSVVTRNTIYF. The CDR3 DNA sequence: TGTGCCAGCACCCTAAGCGTCGTTACCCGAAACACCATATATTTT. The V call is TRBV7-9, the J call TRBJ1-3; D remains ambiguous. Trimming took 7 bases from V and 5 from J, leaving 18 bases between them. Germline-derived CDR1 and CDR2 are SEHNR and FQNEAQ (reference sequence). CDR3 length: 15 residues.

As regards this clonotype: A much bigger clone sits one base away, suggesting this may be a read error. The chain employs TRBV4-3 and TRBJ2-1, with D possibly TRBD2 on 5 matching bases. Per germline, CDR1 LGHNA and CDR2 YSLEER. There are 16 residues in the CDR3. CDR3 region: CPSSQDGDGPYNEQFF. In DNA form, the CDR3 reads TGCCCCAGCAGCCAAGACGGGGATGGACCCTACAATGAGCAGTTCTTC.

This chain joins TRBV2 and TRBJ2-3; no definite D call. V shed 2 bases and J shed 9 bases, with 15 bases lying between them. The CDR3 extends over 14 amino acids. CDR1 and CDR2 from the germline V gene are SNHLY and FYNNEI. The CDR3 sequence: CASSEQLSQWTQYF. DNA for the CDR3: TGTGCCAGCAGTGAACAACTGTCACAGTGGACGCAGTATTTT.

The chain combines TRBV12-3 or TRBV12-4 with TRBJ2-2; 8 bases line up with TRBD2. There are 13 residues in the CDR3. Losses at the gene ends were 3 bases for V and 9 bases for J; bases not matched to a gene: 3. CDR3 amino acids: CASSLSGGRELFF. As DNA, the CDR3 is TGTGCCAGCAGTTTGAGCGGGGGCCGGGAGCTGTTTTTT.

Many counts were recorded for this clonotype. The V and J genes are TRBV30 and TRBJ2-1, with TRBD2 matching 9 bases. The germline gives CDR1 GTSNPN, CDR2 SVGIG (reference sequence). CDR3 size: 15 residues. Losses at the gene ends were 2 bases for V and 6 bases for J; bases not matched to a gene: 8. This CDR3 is CAWSWLAGRVNEQFF. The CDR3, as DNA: TGTGCCTGGAGTTGGCTAGCGGGGAGGGTCAATGAGCAGTTCTTC.

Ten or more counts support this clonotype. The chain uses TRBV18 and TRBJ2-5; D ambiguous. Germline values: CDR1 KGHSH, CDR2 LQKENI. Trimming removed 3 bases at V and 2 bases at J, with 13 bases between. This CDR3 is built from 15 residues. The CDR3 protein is CASSPVVTEQETQYF. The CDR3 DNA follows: TGTGCCAGCTCACCCGTTGTGACGGAACAAGAGACCCAGTACTTC.

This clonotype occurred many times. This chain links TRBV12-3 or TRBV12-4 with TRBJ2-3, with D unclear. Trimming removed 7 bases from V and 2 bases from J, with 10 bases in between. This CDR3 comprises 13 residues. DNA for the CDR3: TGTGCCAGCATCCTTACACCCACAGATACGCAGTATTTT. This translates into CASILTPTDTQYF.

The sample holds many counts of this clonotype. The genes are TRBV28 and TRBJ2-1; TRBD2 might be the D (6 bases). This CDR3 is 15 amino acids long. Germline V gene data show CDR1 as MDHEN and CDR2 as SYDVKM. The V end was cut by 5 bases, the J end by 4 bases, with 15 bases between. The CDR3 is CASSHPQAGYNEQFF. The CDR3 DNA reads TGTGCCAGCAGTCATCCGCAGGCGGGGTACAATGAGCAGTTCTTC.

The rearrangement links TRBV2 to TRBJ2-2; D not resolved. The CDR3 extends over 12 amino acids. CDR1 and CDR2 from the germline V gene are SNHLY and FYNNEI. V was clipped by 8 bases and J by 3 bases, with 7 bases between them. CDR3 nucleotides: TGTGCCAGCCAAAGGGACACCGGGGAGCTGTTTTTT. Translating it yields CASQRDTGELFF.

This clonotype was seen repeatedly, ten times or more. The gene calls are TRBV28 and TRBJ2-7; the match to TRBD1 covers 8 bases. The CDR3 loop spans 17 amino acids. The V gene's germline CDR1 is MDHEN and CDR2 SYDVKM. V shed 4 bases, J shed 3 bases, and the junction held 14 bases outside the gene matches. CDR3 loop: CASSYQRPDRVNYEQYF. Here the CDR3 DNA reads TGTGCCAGCAGTTACCAACGACCGGACAGGGTTAACTACGAGCAGTACTTC. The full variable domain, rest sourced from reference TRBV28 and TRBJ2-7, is DVKVTQSSRYLVKRTGEKVFLECVQDMDHENMFWYRQDPGLGLRLIYFSYDVKMKEKGDIPEGYSVSREKKERFSLILESASTNQTSMYLCASSYQRPDRVNYEQYFGPGTRLTVT.

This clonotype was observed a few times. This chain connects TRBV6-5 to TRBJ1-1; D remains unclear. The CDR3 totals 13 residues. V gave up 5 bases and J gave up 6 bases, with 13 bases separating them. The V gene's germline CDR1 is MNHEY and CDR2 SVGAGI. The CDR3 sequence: CASSTNRFPEAFF. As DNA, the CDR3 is TGTGCCAGCAGTACGAACCGTTTCCCTGAAGCTTTCTTT.

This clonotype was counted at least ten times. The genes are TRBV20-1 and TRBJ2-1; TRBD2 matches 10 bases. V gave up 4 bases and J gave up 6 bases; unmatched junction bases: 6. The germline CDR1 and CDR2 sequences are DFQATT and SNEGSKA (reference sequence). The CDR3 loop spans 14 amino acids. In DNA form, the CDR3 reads TGCAGTGCTAAAGGAGCGGGGGGGGTCAATGAGCAGTTCTTC. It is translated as CSAKGAGGVNEQFF.

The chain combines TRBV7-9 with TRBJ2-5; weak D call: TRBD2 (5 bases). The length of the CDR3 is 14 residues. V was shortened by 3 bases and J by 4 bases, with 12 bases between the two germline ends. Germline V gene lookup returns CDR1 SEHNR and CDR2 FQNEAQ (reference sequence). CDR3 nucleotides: TGTGCCAGCAGCTTTGGCGGGTCGAGAGAGACCCAGTACTTC. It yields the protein CASSFGGSRETQYF.

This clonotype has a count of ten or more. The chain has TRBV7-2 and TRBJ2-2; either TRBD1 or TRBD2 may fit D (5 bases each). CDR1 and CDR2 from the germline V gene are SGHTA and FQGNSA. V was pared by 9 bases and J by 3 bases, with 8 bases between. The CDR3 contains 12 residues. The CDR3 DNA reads TGTGCCAGGGGGGACGACACCGGGGAGCTGTTTTTT. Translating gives CARGDDTGELFF.

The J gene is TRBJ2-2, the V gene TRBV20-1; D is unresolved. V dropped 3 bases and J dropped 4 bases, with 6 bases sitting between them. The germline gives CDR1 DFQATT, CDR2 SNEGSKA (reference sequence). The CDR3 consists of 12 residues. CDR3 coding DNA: TGCAGTGCTAGGGCCAGCACCGGGGAGCTGTTTTTT. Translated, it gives CSARASTGELFF.

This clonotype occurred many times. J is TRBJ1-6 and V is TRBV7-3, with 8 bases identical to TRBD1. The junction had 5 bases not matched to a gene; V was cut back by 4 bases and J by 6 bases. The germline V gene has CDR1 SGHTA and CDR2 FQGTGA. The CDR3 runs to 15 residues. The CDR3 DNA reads TGTGCCAGCAGCTCCGCAGGGGGCACTAATTCACCCCTCCACTTT. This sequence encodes CASSSAGGTNSPLHF.

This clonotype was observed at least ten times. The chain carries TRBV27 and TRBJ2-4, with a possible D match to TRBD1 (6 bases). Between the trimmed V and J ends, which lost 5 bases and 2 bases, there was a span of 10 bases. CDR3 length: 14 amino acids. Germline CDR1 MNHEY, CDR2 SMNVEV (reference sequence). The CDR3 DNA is TGTGCCAGCAGTCCATGGGACACCAAAAACATTCAGTACTTC. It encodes CASSPWDTKNIQYF.

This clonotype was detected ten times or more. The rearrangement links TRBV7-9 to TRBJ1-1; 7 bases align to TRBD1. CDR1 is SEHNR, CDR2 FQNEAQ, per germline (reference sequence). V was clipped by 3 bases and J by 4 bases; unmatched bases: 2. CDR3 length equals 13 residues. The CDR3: CASSFDRATEAFF. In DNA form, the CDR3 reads TGTGCCAGCAGCTTTGACAGGGCCACTGAAGCTTTCTTT.

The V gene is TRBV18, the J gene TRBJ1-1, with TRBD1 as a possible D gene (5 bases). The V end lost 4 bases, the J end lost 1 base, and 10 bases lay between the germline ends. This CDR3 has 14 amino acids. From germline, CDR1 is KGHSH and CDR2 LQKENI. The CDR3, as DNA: TGTGCCAGCTCACGAGGGCAGGGGAACACTGAAGCTTTCTTT. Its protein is CASSRGQGNTEAFF.

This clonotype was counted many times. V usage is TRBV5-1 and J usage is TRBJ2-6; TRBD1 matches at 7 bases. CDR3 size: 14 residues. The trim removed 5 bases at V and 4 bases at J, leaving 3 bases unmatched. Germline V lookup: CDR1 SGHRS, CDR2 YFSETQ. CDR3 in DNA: TGCGCCAGCAGAACAGGGGAAGGGGCCAACGTCCTGACTTTC. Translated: CASRTGEGANVLTF.